The clone carrying this TCR beta chain occurred many times. Its cognate antigen is unknown. There were TCR beta CDR3 regions amplified from RNA transcripts. HTBI primers were used for first-round RT-PCR of the TCR CDR3. TCRdb re-called the multiplex PCR reads with MiXCR, one entry per CDR3 protein. The data show around 580,000 distinct CDR3 sequences, roughly 17% seen once. The sample belongs to a study of T cells in Graves' hyperthyroidism and ophthalmopathy. The study, taken as a whole, reports: Appearing also in blood were most of the thyroid clonotypes expanded above 0.001.

Germline V gene sequence: CDR1 SGHRS, CDR2 YFSETQ. The CDR3 is 15 residues long. V lost 4 bases, J lost 6 bases, and 16 bases lay in between. Sequences were obtained from blood. This receptor was obtained from a woman in her late teens or twenties with Graves' hyperthyroidism. The chain is built from TRBV5-1 and TRBJ2-2; D possibly corresponds to TRBD1 (6 bases). CDR3 region: CASSIDRRASGELFF. CDR3 in DNA: TGCGCCAGCAGCATAGACAGGCGCGCCTCCGGGGAGCTGTTTTTT. Supplemented by reference TRBV5-1 and TRBJ2-2, the full variable domain reads KAGVTQTPRYLIKTRGQQVTLSCSPISGHRSVSWYQQTPGQGLQFLFEYFSETQRNKGNFPGRFSGRQFSNSRSEMNVSTLELGDSALYLCASSIDRRASGELFFGEGSRLTVL.